The clone carrying this T cell receptor (beta chain) was counted only a few times. The data were taken from a study of blood T cell repertoires in COVID-19. The wider study: Whether acute or convalescent, the COVID-19 samples came from the United States, Italy and Spain. The cDNA or gDNA used as material had been derived from T cells, B-cell-depleted T cells, or PBMCs.

As handled by the study authors: The assay estimated nucleated cells by amplifying reference gene primers. Some clones are missing from TCRdb's copy, which holds only in-frame ones; the method was immunoSEQ multiplex PCR. The D gene and trimming were derived from the DNA, and the V and J assignments and clone size from that table. This table has about 47,000 clones, approximately 80% appearing once. Input material: peripheral blood. This receptor was identified in a man between 65 and 85 years old with active COVID-19.

The CDR3 reads CASSAIYGYTF. CDR3 bases: TGTGCCAGCAGCGCCATTTATGGCTACACCTTC. The V and J genes are TRBV9 and TRBJ1-2, with unresolved D. This CDR3 comprises 11 residues. V was clipped by 3 bases and J by 5 bases, with 5 bases between them. The V gene's germline CDR1 is SGDLS and CDR2 YYNGEE.